These T cell receptor beta chains were read from a single sample in a study of identifying expanded T cells in peripheral blood. The repertoire was sequenced with immunoSEQ multiplex PCR; TCRdb's copy has only in-frame clones and lacks some. The repertoire holds about 82,000 clones, with around nine tenths as singletons. What was sequenced was blood. These receptors all stem from a person aged 18-69 years in good health. The CDR3 runs from the conserved cysteine through the conserved F or W. The D gene is left open where the match is weak. The size of a clone is reported for some rows only, either as once, few or many, or as a class for expanded clones.

J: TRBJ2-7
V: TRBV5-1
size: -
D: -
CDR3: CASSATAYEQYF
DNA: TGCGCCAGCAGCGCAACGGCCTACGAGCAGTACTTC

J: TRBJ1-2
V: TRBV5-5
size: -
D: -
CDR3: CASSFSGTSLAWGYTF
DNA: TGTGCCAGCAGCTTTTCCGGGACCTCTCTCGCATGGGGCTACACCTTC

J: TRBJ2-5
V: TRBV28
size: few
D: -
CDR3: CASSLAGREETQYF
DNA: TGTGCCAGCAGTCTGGCCGGCAGGGAAGAGACCCAGTACTTC

J: TRBJ1-1
V: TRBV13
size: once
D: -
CDR3: CASSFADNTEAFF
DNA: TGTGCCAGCAGCTTTGCGGATAACACTGAAGCTTTCTTT

J: TRBJ2-7
V: TRBV28
size: -
D: -
CDR3: CASSLIQSSYEQYF
DNA: TGTGCCAGCAGTTTAATCCAGAGCTCCTACGAGCAGTACTTC

J: TRBJ2-2
V: TRBV6-5
size: -
D: -
CDR3: CASWAIGELFF
DNA: TGTGCCAGCTGGGCGATCGGGGAGCTGTTTTTT

J: TRBJ2-6
V: TRBV19
size: -
D: -
CDR3: CASSIVSGANVLTF
DNA: TGTGCCAGTAGTATAGTTTCAGGGGCCAACGTCCTGACTTTC

J: TRBJ1-1
V: TRBV5-1
size: -
D: -
CDR3: CASSLGEFNTEAFF
DNA: TGCGCCAGCAGCCTCGGGGAATTCAACACTGAAGCTTTCTTT

J: TRBJ2-7
V: TRBV27
size: -
D: -
CDR3: CASRIRDGPYEQYF
DNA: TGTGCCAGCAGAATCCGGGACGGACCCTACGAGCAGTACTTC

J: TRBJ1-2
V: TRBV14
size: -
D: -
CDR3: CASSQDRGSYGYTF
DNA: TGTGCCAGCAGCCAAGATCGGGGATCATATGGCTACACCTTC

J: TRBJ2-1
V: TRBV7-8
size: -
D: -
CDR3: CASSLAGGLYNEQFF
DNA: TGTGCCAGCAGCTTAGCGGGGGGCTTGTACAATGAGCAGTTCTTC

J: TRBJ2-1
V: TRBV6-6
size: -
D: -
CDR3: CASSFAGPVYNEQFF
DNA: TGTGCCAGCAGTTTCGCGGGGCCCGTCTACAATGAGCAGTTCTTC

J: TRBJ1-1
V: TRBV7-2
size: -
D: -
CDR3: CASSSQGWEAFF
DNA: TGTGCCAGCAGCTCTCAGGGGTGGGAGGCTTTCTTT

J: TRBJ1-2
V: TRBV9
size: few
D: -
CDR3: CASALGDGYGYTF
DNA: TGTGCCAGCGCACTAGGGGATGGATATGGCTACACCTTC

J: TRBJ2-1
V: TRBV12-5
size: -
D: -
CDR3: CASGSSIRQSHEQFF
DNA: TGTGCTAGTGGCTCCTCGATTAGGCAGTCACATGAGCAGTTCTTC

J: TRBJ1-6
V: TRBV18
size: -
D: -
CDR3: CASSPGRQPGANSPLHF
DNA: TGTGCCAGCTCACCCGGCCGGCAGCCAGGGGCTAATTCACCCCTCCACTTT

J: TRBJ2-3
V: TRBV11-3
size: -
D: -
CDR3: CASSYRLSTDTQYF
DNA: TGTGCCAGCAGCTACAGGCTGAGCACAGATACGCAGTATTTT

J: TRBJ1-1
V: TRBV10-2
size: once
D: TRBD1
CDR3: CASRLSGQVSTEAFF
DNA: TGCGCCAGCAGACTCTCTGGACAGGTTAGCACTGAAGCTTTCTTT

J: TRBJ1-1
V: TRBV29-1
size: -
D: -
CDR3: CSVQTPNTEAFF
DNA: TGCAGCGTTCAGACACCAAACACTGAAGCTTTCTTT

J: TRBJ2-1
V: TRBV9
size: -
D: -
CDR3: CASSGRLRAVSTYNEQFF
DNA: TGTGCCAGCAGCGGACGCCTCAGGGCGGTGAGCACCTACAATGAGCAGTTCTTC

J: TRBJ2-3
V: TRBV6-1
size: -
D: TRBD1
CDR3: CAAIRTGGTDTQYF
DNA: TGTGCCGCGATCAGGACAGGGGGCACAGATACGCAGTATTTT

J: TRBJ1-2
V: TRBV30
size: -
D: -
CDR3: CATGRTPPYGYTF
DNA: TGTGCCACCGGGCGGACCCCCCCTTATGGCTACACCTTC

J: TRBJ2-3
V: TRBV21-1
size: -
D: -
CDR3: CASSKVTEGSGSYTDTQYF
DNA: TGTGCCAGCAGCAAAGTCACAGAGGGTAGCGGAAGTTACACAGATACGCAGTATTTT

J: TRBJ1-5
V: TRBV4-1
size: -
D: TRBD1
CDR3: CASRSRWDRRNQPQHF
DNA: TGCGCCAGCAGGAGTAGGTGGGACAGGCGGAATCAGCCCCAGCATTTT

J: TRBJ1-3
V: TRBV11-3
size: -
D: TRBD1
CDR3: CASSLGDRAGNTIYF
DNA: TGTGCCAGCAGCTTGGGCGACAGGGCTGGAAACACCATATATTTT

J: TRBJ2-3
V: TRBV10-2
size: once
D: TRBD2
CDR3: CASSLAADTQYF
DNA: TGCGCCAGCAGTCTAGCGGCAGATACGCAGTATTTT

J: TRBJ1-2
V: TRBV30
size: -
D: -
CDR3: CAFQPRDPLNYGYTF
DNA: TGTGCTTTCCAACCGCGGGACCCTTTGAACTATGGCTACACCTTC

J: TRBJ1-4
V: TRBV27
size: -
D: -
CDR3: CASSLVGGYNEKLFF
DNA: TGTGCCAGCAGTTTGGTGGGGGGATATAATGAAAAACTGTTTTTT

J: TRBJ2-1
V: TRBV6-5
size: -
D: -
CDR3: CASSYRGNNEQFF
DNA: TGTGCCAGCAGTTATCGAGGGAACAATGAGCAGTTCTTC

J: TRBJ2-7
V: TRBV18
size: -
D: -
CDR3: CASSPDGTGGAPYEQYF
DNA: TGTGCCAGCTCACCAGACGGCACGGGGGGCGCGCCCTACGAGCAGTACTTC

J: TRBJ2-1
V: TRBV29-1
size: -
D: TRBD2
CDR3: CSVEAAGTSVYNEQFF
DNA: TGCAGCGTTGAAGCCGCCGGGACTAGCGTCTACAATGAGCAGTTCTTC

J: TRBJ2-3
V: TRBV23-1
size: -
D: -
CDR3: CASSQSCKGSTDTQYF
DNA: TGCGCCAGCAGTCAATCGTGTAAGGGAAGCACAGATACGCAGTATTTT

J: TRBJ2-7
V: TRBV18
size: -
D: -
CDR3: CASSVRRDDEQYF
DNA: TGTGCCAGCTCGGTCCGGCGGGACGACGAGCAGTACTTC

J: TRBJ2-6
V: TRBV5-8
size: -
D: -
CDR3: CASSLEGSGANVLTF
DNA: TGTGCCAGCAGCTTGGAGGGCTCTGGGGCCAACGTCCTGACTTTC

J: TRBJ2-5
V: TRBV18
size: -
D: -
CDR3: CASSPLAGERETQYF
DNA: TGTGCCAGCTCACCTTTGGCAGGGGAGCGGGAGACCCAGTACTTC

J: TRBJ2-1
V: TRBV7-3
size: -
D: TRBD2
CDR3: CASSLKSRAGGNNEQFF
DNA: TGTGCCAGCAGCTTAAAGTCGCGAGCGGGGGGAAACAATGAGCAGTTCTTC

J: TRBJ1-2
V: TRBV2
size: -
D: -
CDR3: CASSERSGAYYGYTF
DNA: TGTGCCAGCAGTGAACGGTCAGGGGCGTACTATGGCTACACCTTC

J: TRBJ1-2
V: TRBV5-5
size: -
D: -
CDR3: CASSLGTIILSGYTF
DNA: TGTGCCAGCAGCTTAGGGACCATCATTTTGAGTGGCTACACCTTC

J: TRBJ2-7
V: TRBV5-1
size: once
D: TRBD1
CDR3: CASSLTGTGLIGFGEQYF
DNA: TGCGCCAGCAGCCTCACCGGGACAGGCCTGATCGGGTTCGGCGAGCAGTACTTC

J: TRBJ1-5
V: TRBV18
size: -
D: -
CDR3: CASSPLGFGQPQHF
DNA: TGTGCCAGCTCACCATTGGGGTTCGGTCAGCCCCAGCATTTT

J: TRBJ2-5
V: TRBV5-1
size: -
D: -
CDR3: CASSLISQETQYF
DNA: TGCGCCAGCAGCTTGATTTCCCAAGAGACCCAGTACTTC

J: TRBJ1-6
V: TRBV5-1
size: -
D: -
CDR3: CASSLVQEDSPLHF
DNA: TGCGCCAGCAGCTTGGTACAGGAGGATTCACCCCTCCACTTT

J: TRBJ1-4
V: TRBV5-1
size: -
D: TRBD1
CDR3: CASSWGQGEKLFF
DNA: TGCGCCAGCAGCTGGGGACAGGGTGAAAAACTGTTTTTT

J: TRBJ1-2
V: TRBV7-3
size: -
D: -
CDR3: CASSQQGGRSKTNYGYTF
DNA: TGTGCCAGCAGCCAACAGGGAGGGAGAAGCAAGACTAACTATGGCTACACCTTC

J: TRBJ2-7
V: TRBV27
size: -
D: TRBD2
CDR3: CASSYMASGYEQYF
DNA: TGTGCCAGCAGTTATATGGCTAGCGGGTACGAGCAGTACTTC

J: TRBJ1-3
V: TRBV6-1
size: -
D: -
CDR3: CASSDRRNSGNTIYF
DNA: TGTGCCAGCAGTGACAGGCGGAACTCTGGAAACACCATATATTTT

J: TRBJ1-6
V: TRBV12-5
size: -
D: -
CDR3: CASALILTSGDSPLHF
DNA: TGTGCTAGTGCCCTCATACTGACATCGGGAGATTCACCCCTCCACTTT

J: TRBJ1-2
V: TRBV6-5
size: -
D: TRBD1
CDR3: CASTQPGQSYGYTF
DNA: TGTGCCAGCACTCAACCGGGACAGAGCTATGGCTACACCTTC

J: TRBJ1-4
V: TRBV5-1
size: -
D: -
CDR3: CASSFRGTTNEKLFF
DNA: TGCGCCAGCAGCTTTCGCGGGACAACTAATGAAAAACTGTTTTTT

J: TRBJ2-2
V: TRBV2
size: -
D: -
CDR3: CASSGDAGYTGELFF
DNA: TGTGCCAGCAGTGGTGATGCGGGGTACACCGGGGAGCTGTTTTTT

J: TRBJ2-2
V: TRBV7-3
size: -
D: -
CDR3: CASSLDRTGELFF
DNA: TGTGCCAGCAGCTTAGATCGGACCGGGGAGCTGTTTTTT

J: TRBJ2-3
V: TRBV28
size: -
D: -
CDR3: CASSLWTGSGTQYF
DNA: TGTGCCAGCAGTTTATGGACAGGTTCGGGAACGCAGTATTTT

J: TRBJ2-3
V: TRBV9
size: -
D: TRBD2
CDR3: CASSAGTSGSTTDTQYF
DNA: TGTGCCAGCAGCGCCGGGACTAGCGGGAGTACCACAGATACGCAGTATTTT

J: TRBJ2-3
V: TRBV5-6
size: -
D: TRBD2
CDR3: CALNLAGAETDTQYF
DNA: TGTGCCCTTAATCTAGCGGGGGCCGAAACAGATACGCAGTATTTT

J: TRBJ2-1
V: TRBV4-2
size: -
D: -
CDR3: CASSQGGGPIHEQFF
DNA: TGTGCCAGCAGCCAAGGGGGCGGGCCCATCCATGAGCAGTTCTTC

J: TRBJ2-4
V: TRBV6-5
size: -
D: -
CDR3: CASSYSASVENIQYF
DNA: TGTGCCAGCAGTTATAGTGCTAGCGTGGAAAACATTCAGTACTTC

J: TRBJ1-2
V: TRBV2
size: -
D: -
CDR3: CASSSTGWGYTF
DNA: TGTGCCAGCAGTTCTACAGGGTGGGGCTACACCTTC

J: TRBJ1-1
V: TRBV6-1
size: -
D: -
CDR3: CASMVEMNTEAFF
DNA: TGTGCCAGCATGGTAGAGATGAACACTGAAGCTTTCTTT

J: TRBJ1-2
V: TRBV10-3
size: -
D: -
CDR3: CAISPGSNYGYTF
DNA: TGTGCCATCAGCCCAGGATCTAACTATGGCTACACCTTC

J: TRBJ1-1
V: TRBV5-1
size: -
D: -
CDR3: CASSLDRPLAAFF
DNA: TGCGCCAGCAGCTTAGACCGTCCCCTCGCGGCTTTCTTT